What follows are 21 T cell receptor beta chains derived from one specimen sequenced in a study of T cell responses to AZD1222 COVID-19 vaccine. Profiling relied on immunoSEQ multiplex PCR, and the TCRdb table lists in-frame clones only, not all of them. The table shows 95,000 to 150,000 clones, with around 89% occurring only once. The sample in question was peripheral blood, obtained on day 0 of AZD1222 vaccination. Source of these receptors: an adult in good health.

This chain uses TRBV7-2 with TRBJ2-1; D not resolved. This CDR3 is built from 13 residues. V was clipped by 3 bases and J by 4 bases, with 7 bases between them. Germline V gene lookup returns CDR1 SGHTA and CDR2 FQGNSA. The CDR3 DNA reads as TGTGCCAGCAGCTTTCTGCCATACAATGAGCAGTTCTTC. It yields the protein CASSFLPYNEQFF.

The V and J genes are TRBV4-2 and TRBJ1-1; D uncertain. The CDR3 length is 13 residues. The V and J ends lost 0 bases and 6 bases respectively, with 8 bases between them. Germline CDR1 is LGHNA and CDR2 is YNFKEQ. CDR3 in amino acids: CASSQDSGAEAFF. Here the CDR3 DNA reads TGTGCCAGCAGCCAAGATTCAGGCGCTGAAGCTTTCTTT.

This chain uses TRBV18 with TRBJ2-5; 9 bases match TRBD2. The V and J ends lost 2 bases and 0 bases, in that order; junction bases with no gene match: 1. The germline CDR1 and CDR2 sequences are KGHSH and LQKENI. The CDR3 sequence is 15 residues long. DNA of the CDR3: TGTGCCAGCTCACCAAAGCGGGGGGACCAAGAGACCCAGTACTTC. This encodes CASSPKRGDQETQYF.

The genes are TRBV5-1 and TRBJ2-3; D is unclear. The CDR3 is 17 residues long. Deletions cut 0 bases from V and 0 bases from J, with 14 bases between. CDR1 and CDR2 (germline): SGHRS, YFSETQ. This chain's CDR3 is CASSLARGAASTDTQYF. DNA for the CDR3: TGCGCCAGCAGCTTGGCCCGAGGAGCCGCTAGCACAGATACGCAGTATTTT.

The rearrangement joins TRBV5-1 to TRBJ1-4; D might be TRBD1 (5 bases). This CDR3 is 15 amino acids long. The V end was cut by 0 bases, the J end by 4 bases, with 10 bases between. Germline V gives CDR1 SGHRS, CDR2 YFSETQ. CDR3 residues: CASSLGGSNNEKLFF. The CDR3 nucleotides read TGCGCCAGCAGCTTGGGGGGCAGCAATAATGAAAAACTGTTTTTT. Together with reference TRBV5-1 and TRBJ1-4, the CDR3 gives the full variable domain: KAGVTQTPRYLIKTRGQQVTLSCSPISGHRSVSWYQQTPGQGLQFLFEYFSETQRNKGNFPGRFSGRQFSNSRSEMNVSTLELGDSALYLCASSLGGSNNEKLFFGSGTQLSVL.

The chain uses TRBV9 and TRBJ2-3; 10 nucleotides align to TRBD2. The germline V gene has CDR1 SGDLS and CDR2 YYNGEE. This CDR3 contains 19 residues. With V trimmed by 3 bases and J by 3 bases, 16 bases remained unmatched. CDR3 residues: CASSGPSSGAGGMTDTQYF. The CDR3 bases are TGTGCCAGCAGCGGACCCTCTAGCGGAGCGGGGGGGATGACAGATACGCAGTATTTT.

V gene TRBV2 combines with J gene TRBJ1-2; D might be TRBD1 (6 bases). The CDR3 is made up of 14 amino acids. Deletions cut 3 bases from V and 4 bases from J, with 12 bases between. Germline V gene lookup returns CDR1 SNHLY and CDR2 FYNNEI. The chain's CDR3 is CASSDPGEAYGYTF. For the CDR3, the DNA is TGTGCCAGCAGTGATCCAGGGGAGGCCTATGGCTACACCTTC.

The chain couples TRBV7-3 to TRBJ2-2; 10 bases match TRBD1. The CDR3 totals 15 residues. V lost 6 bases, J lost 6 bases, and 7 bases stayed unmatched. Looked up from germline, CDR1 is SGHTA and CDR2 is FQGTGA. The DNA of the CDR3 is TGTGCCAGCAGTTCCGGGACAGGGGTAGCCGGGGAGCTGTTTTTT. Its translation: CASSSGTGVAGELFF.

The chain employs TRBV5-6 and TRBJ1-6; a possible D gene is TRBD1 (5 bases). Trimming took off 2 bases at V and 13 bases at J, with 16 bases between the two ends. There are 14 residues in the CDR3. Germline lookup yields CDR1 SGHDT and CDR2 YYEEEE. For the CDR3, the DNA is TGTGCCAGCAGCTTTATCGGGCAGGGACTCCCCCTCCACTTT. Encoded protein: CASSFIGQGLPLHF.

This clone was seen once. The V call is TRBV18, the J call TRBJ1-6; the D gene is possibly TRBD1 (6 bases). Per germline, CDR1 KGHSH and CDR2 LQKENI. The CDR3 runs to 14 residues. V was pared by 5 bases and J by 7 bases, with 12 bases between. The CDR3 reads CASSADRINSPLHF. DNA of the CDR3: TGTGCCAGCTCAGCCGACAGGATAAATTCACCCCTCCACTTT.

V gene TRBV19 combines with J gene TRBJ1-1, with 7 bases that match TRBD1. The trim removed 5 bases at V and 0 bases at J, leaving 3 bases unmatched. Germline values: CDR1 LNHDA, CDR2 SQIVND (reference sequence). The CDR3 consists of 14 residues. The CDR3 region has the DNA TGTGCCAGTAGTCGGGGACAGCTGAACACTGAAGCTTTCTTT. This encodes CASSRGQLNTEAFF.

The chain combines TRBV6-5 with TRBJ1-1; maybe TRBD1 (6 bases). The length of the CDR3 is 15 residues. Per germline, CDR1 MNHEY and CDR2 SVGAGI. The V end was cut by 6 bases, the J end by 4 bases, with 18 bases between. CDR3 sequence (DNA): TGTGCCAGCAGGCCAGGGGAGGCCCGGGGCACTGAAGCTTTCTTT. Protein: CASRPGEARGTEAFF.

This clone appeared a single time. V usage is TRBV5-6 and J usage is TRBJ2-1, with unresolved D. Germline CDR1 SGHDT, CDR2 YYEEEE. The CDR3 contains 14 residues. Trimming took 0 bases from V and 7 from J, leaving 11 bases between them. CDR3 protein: CASSLGVVGNEQFF. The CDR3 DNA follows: TGTGCCAGCAGCTTGGGGGTAGTGGGGAATGAGCAGTTCTTC.

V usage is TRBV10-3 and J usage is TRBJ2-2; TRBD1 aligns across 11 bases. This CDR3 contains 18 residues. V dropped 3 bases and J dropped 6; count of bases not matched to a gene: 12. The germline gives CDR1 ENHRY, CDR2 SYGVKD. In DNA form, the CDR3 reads TGTGCCATCAGTGACCTGATAACAGGACAGGGGGCGGCCGGGGAGCTGTTTTTT. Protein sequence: CAISDLITGQGAAGELFF.

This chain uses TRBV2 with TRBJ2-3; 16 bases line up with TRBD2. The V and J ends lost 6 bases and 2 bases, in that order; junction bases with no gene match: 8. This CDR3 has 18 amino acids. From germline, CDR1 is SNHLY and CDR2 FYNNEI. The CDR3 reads CASRGPGLAGGITDTQYF. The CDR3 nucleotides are TGTGCCAGCAGGGGTCCGGGACTAGCGGGGGGGATCACAGATACGCAGTATTTT. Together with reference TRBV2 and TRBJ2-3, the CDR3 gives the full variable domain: EPEVTQTPSHQVTQMGQEVILRCVPISNHLYFYWYRQILGQKVEFLVSFYNNEISEKSEIFDDQFSVERPDGSNFTLKIRSTKLEDSAMYFCASRGPGLAGGITDTQYFGPGTRLTVL.

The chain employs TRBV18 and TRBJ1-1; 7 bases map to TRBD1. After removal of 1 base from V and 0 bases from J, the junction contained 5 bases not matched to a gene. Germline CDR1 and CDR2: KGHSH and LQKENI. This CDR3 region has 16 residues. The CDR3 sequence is CASSPRQGKVNTEAFF. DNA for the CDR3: TGTGCCAGCTCACCACGACAGGGTAAGGTGAACACTGAAGCTTTCTTT.

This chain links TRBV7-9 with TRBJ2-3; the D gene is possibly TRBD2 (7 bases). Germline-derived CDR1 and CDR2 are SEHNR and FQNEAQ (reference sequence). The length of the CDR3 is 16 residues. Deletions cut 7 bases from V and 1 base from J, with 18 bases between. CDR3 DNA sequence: TGTGCCAGCATCAAAACCGCGGGGGCGCGCACAGATACGCAGTATTTT. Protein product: CASIKTAGARTDTQYF.

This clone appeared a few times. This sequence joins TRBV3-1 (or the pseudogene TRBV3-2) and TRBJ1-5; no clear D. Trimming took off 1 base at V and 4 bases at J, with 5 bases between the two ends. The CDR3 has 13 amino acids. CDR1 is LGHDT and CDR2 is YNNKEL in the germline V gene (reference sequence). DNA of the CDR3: TGTGCCAGCAGCCAAGCTGTAAATCAGCCCCAGCATTTT. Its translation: CASSQAVNQPQHF.

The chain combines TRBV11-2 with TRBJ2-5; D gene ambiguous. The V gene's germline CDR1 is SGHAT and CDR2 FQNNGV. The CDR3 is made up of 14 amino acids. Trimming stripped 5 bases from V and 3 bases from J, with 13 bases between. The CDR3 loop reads CASSQPPLEETQYF. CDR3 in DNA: TGTGCCAGCAGCCAACCCCCCTTAGAAGAGACCCAGTACTTC. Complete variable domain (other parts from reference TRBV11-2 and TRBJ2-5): EAGVAQSPRYKIIEKRQSVAFWCNPISGHATLYWYQQILGQGPKLLIQFQNNGVVDDSQLPKDRFSAERLKGVDSTLKIQPAKLEDSAVYLCASSQPPLEETQYFGPGTRLLVL.

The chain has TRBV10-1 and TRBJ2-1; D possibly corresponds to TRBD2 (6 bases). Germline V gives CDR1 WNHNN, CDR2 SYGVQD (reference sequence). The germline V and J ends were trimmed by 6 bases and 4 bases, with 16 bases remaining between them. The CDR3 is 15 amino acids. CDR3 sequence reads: CASSPSGDNYNEQFF. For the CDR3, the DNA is TGCGCCAGCAGCCCTTCGGGAGACAATTACAATGAGCAGTTCTTC.

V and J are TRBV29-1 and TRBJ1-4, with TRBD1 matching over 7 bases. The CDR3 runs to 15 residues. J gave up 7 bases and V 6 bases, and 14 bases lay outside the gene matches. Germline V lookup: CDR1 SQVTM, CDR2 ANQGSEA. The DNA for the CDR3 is TGCAGCGTACCCGGGACAGCCGGAGGTGCTGAAAAACTGTTTTTT. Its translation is CSVPGTAGGAEKLFF.